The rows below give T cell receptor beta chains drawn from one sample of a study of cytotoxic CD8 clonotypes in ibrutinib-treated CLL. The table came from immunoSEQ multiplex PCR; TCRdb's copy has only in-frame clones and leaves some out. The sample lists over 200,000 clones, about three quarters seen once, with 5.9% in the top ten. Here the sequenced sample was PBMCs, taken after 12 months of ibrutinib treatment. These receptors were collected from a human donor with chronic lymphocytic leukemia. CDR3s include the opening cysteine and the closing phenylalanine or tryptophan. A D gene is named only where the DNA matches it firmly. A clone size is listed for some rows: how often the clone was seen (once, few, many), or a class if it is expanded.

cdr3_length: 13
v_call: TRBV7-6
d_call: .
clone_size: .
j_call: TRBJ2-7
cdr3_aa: CASSLGTAYEQYF
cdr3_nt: TGTGCCAGCAGCTTAGGTACAGCCTACGAGCAGTACTTC

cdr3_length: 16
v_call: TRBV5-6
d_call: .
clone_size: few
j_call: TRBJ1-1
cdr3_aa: CASSLVGGGGETEAFF
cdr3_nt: TGTGCCAGCAGCTTGGTTGGCGGGGGCGGAGAGACTGAAGCTTTCTTT

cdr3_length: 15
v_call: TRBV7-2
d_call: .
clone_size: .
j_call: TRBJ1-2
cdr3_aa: CASRPPRGRDYGYTF
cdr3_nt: TGTGCCAGCAGACCCCCCAGGGGACGGGACTATGGCTACACCTTC

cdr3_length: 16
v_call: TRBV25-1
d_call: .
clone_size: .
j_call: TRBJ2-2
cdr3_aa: CASSPPGVYNTGELFF
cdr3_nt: TGTGCCAGCAGTCCACCAGGGGTATACAACACCGGGGAGCTGTTTTTT

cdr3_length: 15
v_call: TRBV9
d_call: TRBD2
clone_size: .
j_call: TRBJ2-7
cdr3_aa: CASSSRAGGPYEQYF
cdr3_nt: TGTGCCAGCAGCTCCCGAGCGGGAGGGCCCTACGAGCAGTACTTC

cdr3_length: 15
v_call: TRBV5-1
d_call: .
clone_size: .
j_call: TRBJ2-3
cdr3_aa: CASSPGVTFTDTQYF
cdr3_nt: TGCGCCAGCAGCCCCGGTGTTACTTTCACAGATACGCAGTATTTT

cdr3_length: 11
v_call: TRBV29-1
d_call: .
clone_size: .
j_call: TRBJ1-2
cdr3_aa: CSVARANGYTF
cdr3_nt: TGCAGCGTTGCAAGGGCCAATGGCTACACCTTC

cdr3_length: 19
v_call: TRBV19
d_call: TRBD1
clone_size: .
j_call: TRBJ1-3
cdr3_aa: CASTLSIGQGLNSGNTIYF
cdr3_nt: TGTGCCAGTACCCTATCAATCGGACAGGGGCTCAACTCTGGAAACACCATATATTTT

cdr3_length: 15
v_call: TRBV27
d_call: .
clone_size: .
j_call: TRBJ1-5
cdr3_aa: CASSLYGVGNQPQHF
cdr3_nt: TGTGCCAGCAGTTTATATGGGGTGGGCAATCAGCCCCAGCATTTT

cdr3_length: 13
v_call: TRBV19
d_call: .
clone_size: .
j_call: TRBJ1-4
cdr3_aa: CAVSWDQKEKLFF
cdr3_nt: TGTGCCGTATCTTGGGACCAGAAGGAAAAACTGTTTTTT

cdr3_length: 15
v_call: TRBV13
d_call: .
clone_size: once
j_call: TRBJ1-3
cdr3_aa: CASSFHGGSGNTIYF
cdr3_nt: TGTGCCAGCAGCTTTCATGGGGGCTCTGGAAACACCATATATTTT

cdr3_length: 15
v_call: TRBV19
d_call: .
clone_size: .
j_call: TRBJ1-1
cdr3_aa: CASTTGGTPLTEAFF
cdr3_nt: TGTGCCAGTACCACGGGCGGGACCCCTTTGACTGAAGCTTTCTTT

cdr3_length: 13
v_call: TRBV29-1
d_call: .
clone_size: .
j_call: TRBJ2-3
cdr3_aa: CSVVGYRMDTQYF
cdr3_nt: TGCAGCGTCGTTGGGTACCGTATGGATACGCAGTATTTT

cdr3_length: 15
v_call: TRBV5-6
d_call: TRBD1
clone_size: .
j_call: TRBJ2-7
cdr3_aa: CASSWDSYNFNEQYF
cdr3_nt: TGTGCCAGCAGCTGGGACAGTTACAATTTTAACGAGCAGTACTTC

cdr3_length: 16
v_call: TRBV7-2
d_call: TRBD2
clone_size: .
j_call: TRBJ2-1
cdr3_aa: CASSFVAGGPSGEQFF
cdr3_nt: TGTGCCAGCAGCTTCGTAGCGGGAGGGCCCTCGGGTGAGCAGTTCTTC

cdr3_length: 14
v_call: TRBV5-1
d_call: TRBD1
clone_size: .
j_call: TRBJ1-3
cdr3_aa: CASSETGSGNTIYF
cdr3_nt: TGCGCCAGCAGCGAGACAGGGTCTGGAAACACCATATATTTT